Each of the 22 T cell receptor beta chains below was sequenced from the same sample in a study of blood T cell repertoires in COVID-19. Assay used: immunoSEQ multiplex PCR; TCRdb lists only in-frame clones, some missing. The data show fewer than 350,000 clones, 91% seen once. The source material was PBMCs or T cells enriched from blood (not recorded which). The source is a man in his forties who had been exposed to COVID-19.

This chain joins TRBV19 and TRBJ2-1; the match to TRBD2 covers 11 bases. The CDR3 sequence is 15 residues long. The germline V gene encodes CDR1 LNHDA and CDR2 SQIVND (reference sequence). With V trimmed by 4 bases and J by 3 bases, 2 bases remained unmatched. CDR3 DNA: TGTGCCAGTAGTACTCTAGCGGGAGGCTACAATGAGCAGTTCTTC. Translating gives CASSTLAGGYNEQFF.

Remarks on this clone: A read error may account for a junction end that differs from germline. The chain has TRBV10-3 and TRBJ1-2, with 12 bases that match TRBD1. Germline V gene sequence: CDR1 ENHRY, CDR2 SYGVKD. The CDR3 consists of 12 residues. Here the CDR3 DNA reads TGTGCCATCAGTGAGTCGGGACAGGGGGCCAGTTTC. Its protein is CAISESGQGASF.

This clone was seen once. This sequence joins TRBV18 and TRBJ2-3, with D hard to call. Germline CDR1 KGHSH, CDR2 LQKENI. Trimming shortened V by 0 bases and J by 9 bases, and 10 bases separated the two germline ends. This CDR3 region has 13 residues. CDR3 nucleotides: TGTGCCAGCTCACCACCTTCAGTTGAAACGCAGTATTTT. Its protein is CASSPPSVETQYF.

V and J are TRBV4-2 and TRBJ2-7, with TRBD2 matching 13 bases. CDR3 length equals 16 residues. Germline V gene data show CDR1 as LGHNA and CDR2 as YNFKEQ. The V and J ends lost 0 bases and 6 bases, in that order; junction bases with no gene match: 5. The CDR3 nucleotides are TGTGCCAGCAGCCAAGAGATGGGACTAGCGGGATCCGAGCAGTACTTC. It codes for CASSQEMGLAGSEQYF.

The chain is built from TRBV5-5 and TRBJ2-7; D is uncertain. V gave up 1 base and J gave up 6 bases, with 5 bases separating them. Germline values: CDR1 SGHKS, CDR2 YYEKEE (reference sequence). The CDR3 consists of 11 residues. The CDR3 bases are TGTGCCAGCAGCTTGTGGCCCGAGCAGTACTTC. Translation: CASSLWPEQYF.

V usage is TRBV5-8 and J usage is TRBJ1-1, with 8 bases identical to TRBD1. J was trimmed by 5 bases and V by 3 bases; bases with no gene match: 9. In germline, CDR1 is SGHTS, CDR2 YDEGEE. The CDR3 is 15 amino acids. The CDR3 loop is CASSYKPTGVTEAFF. In DNA form, the CDR3 reads TGTGCCAGCAGCTACAAACCGACAGGGGTGACTGAAGCTTTCTTT.

V gene TRBV4-1 combines with J gene TRBJ2-7; 8 nucleotides line up with TRBD2. The junction had 4 bases not matched to a gene; V was cut back by 3 bases and J by 0 bases. The germline CDR1 and CDR2 sequences are MGHRA and YSYEKL. The CDR3 is made up of 15 amino acids. The CDR3 loop is CASSQSGGSSYEQYF. The CDR3 DNA sequence: TGCGCCAGCAGCCAGAGCGGGGGAAGCTCCTACGAGCAGTACTTC.

This clone has only a few counts. This chain uses TRBV28 with TRBJ1-5, with 8 bases identical to TRBD1. The CDR3 has 17 amino acids. After removal of 1 base from V and 5 bases from J, the junction contained 10 bases not matched to a gene. Germline CDR1 is MDHEN and CDR2 is SYDVKM. CDR3: CASSLSLLTGVHQPQHF. DNA of the CDR3: TGTGCCAGCAGTTTATCCTTATTGACAGGGGTACATCAGCCCCAGCATTTT.

The table lists this clone with a count of one. This chain links TRBV2 with TRBJ1-5; no clear D gene. Trimming pared 6 bases from V and 1 base from J, leaving 16 bases between. Per germline, CDR1 SNHLY and CDR2 FYNNEI. The CDR3 has 16 amino acids. In DNA, the CDR3 is TGTGCCAGCAGCCCCATGGGAGTCGGGAGCAATCAGCCCCAGCATTTT. It translates to CASSPMGVGSNQPQHF.

The gene calls are TRBV5-6 and TRBJ1-2, with D possibly TRBD1 on 5 matching bases. Trimming left V 3 bases short and J 5 bases short, with 14 bases between. Germline V gene lookup returns CDR1 SGHDT and CDR2 YYEEEE. This CDR3 comprises 14 residues. The CDR3 nucleotides read TGTGCCAGCAGCTCAGGGTCCCCAGGATATGGCTACACCTTC. It is translated as CASSSGSPGYGYTF.

The J gene is TRBJ2-7, the V gene TRBV28; a weak D match, TRBD1 (5 bases). This CDR3 comprises 12 residues. Trimming pared 3 bases from V and 5 bases from J, leaving 8 bases between. Germline-derived CDR1 and CDR2 are MDHEN and SYDVKM. The CDR3 coding sequence is TGTGCCAGCAGTTTTGGCAGGGACGAGCAGTACTTC. Protein sequence: CASSFGRDEQYF.

This chain joins TRBV20-1 and TRBJ2-1, with 9 bases aligning to TRBD2. The length of the CDR3 is 13 residues. The V gene's germline CDR1 is DFQATT and CDR2 SNEGSKA (reference sequence). After removal of 3 bases from V and 8 bases from J, the junction contained 5 bases not matched to a gene. CDR3 in DNA: TGCAGTGCTAGTCGTCTAGCGGGATATGAGCAGTTCTTC. Residues: CSASRLAGYEQFF.

The V and J genes are TRBV5-1 and TRBJ2-7, with TRBD1 matching over 12 bases. Germline V gene data show CDR1 as SGHRS and CDR2 as YFSETQ. The junction had 7 bases not matched to a gene; V was cut back by 4 bases and J by 5 bases. The CDR3 length is 15 residues. CDR3 nucleotides: TGCGCCAGCAGCATTCTGGGACAGGGGGCCGACGAGCAGTACTTC. Translation: CASSILGQGADEQYF.

This chain links TRBV7-9 with TRBJ1-1; 7 nucleotides line up with TRBD1. V gave up 4 bases and J gave up 1 base; unmatched junction bases: 6. CDR1 is SEHNR, CDR2 FQNEAQ, per germline (reference sequence). CDR3 length: 15 amino acids. The CDR3 reads CASSSLQGQNTEAFF. For the CDR3, the DNA is TGTGCCAGCAGCTCGTTACAGGGGCAGAACACTGAAGCTTTCTTT.

The chain links TRBV29-1 to TRBJ2-2; 8 bases fit TRBD2. From germline, CDR1 is SQVTM and CDR2 ANQGSEA. V dropped 6 bases and J dropped 0; count of bases not matched to a gene: 0. The CDR3 runs 13 residues. For the CDR3, the DNA is TGCAGCGTGGGACTAGCGAACACCGGGGAGCTGTTTTTT. The encoded protein is CSVGLANTGELFF.

The rearrangement links TRBV10-3 to TRBJ2-1, with 13 bases identical to TRBD2. Germline values: CDR1 ENHRY, CDR2 SYGVKD. J gave up 0 bases and V 10 bases, and 12 bases lay outside the gene matches. CDR3 length equals 18 residues. The CDR3 DNA reads as TGTGCCACCAAGTCCCGGGGACTAGCGGGAAGCTCCTACAATGAGCAGTTCTTC. Amino acid sequence: CATKSRGLAGSSYNEQFF.

The chain recombines TRBV11-2 with TRBJ2-3, with 7 nucleotides matching TRBD2. The CDR3 length is 16 residues. Germline-derived CDR1 and CDR2 are SGHAT and FQNNGV. V shed 1 base, J shed 0 bases, and the junction held 4 bases outside the gene matches. For the CDR3, the DNA is TGTGCCAGCAGCTTAGTTGGGGGGGTCAGCACAGATACGCAGTATTTT. Residues: CASSLVGGVSTDTQYF.

The chain couples TRBV20-1 to TRBJ1-2, with 7 bases identical to TRBD1. Germline CDR1 DFQATT, CDR2 SNEGSKA (reference sequence). The junction had 3 bases not matched to a gene; V was cut back by 3 bases and J by 5 bases. The CDR3 is 12 amino acids. Here the CDR3 DNA reads TGCAGTGCTAGTGGGGACAGTTATGGCTACACCTTC. Residues: CSASGDSYGYTF.

The chain employs TRBV12-3 or TRBV12-4 and TRBJ2-4; TRBD1 agrees at 7 bases. The length of the CDR3 is 13 residues. V was clipped by 3 bases and J by 5 bases; unmatched bases: 1. The CDR3 DNA reads TGTGCCAGCAGTTTCGGGACAGAAAACATTCAGTACTTC. This translates into CASSFGTENIQYF.

The chain employs TRBV6-5 and TRBJ1-2; 8 bases align to TRBD1. The CDR3 sequence is 13 residues long. Germline V CDR1 and CDR2: MNHEY, SVGAGI. J was trimmed by 3 bases and V by 4 bases; bases with no gene match: 1. The CDR3 DNA follows: TGTGCCAGCAGTTTGGGACAGGACTATGGCTACACCTTC. Translating it yields CASSLGQDYGYTF.

The chain recombines TRBV28 with TRBJ1-2, with D hard to call. CDR1 and CDR2 (germline): MDHEN, SYDVKM. Trimming cost V 7 bases and J 2 bases, with 17 bases left between them. The CDR3 loop spans 15 amino acids. The CDR3 reads CASNHPRGANYGYTF. The CDR3 region has the DNA TGTGCCAGCAACCACCCCCGCGGCGCGAACTATGGCTACACCTTC.

This chain joins TRBV27 and TRBJ2-1; 10 nucleotides line up with TRBD2. This CDR3 is built from 15 residues. Germline V gene lookup returns CDR1 MNHEY and CDR2 SMNVEV (reference sequence). The trim removed 8 bases at V and 4 bases at J, leaving 8 bases unmatched. CDR3 nucleotides: TGTGCCAGCGCTATAGCGGGAGGCCCTTACAATGAGCAGTTCTTC. It yields the protein CASAIAGGPYNEQFF.